Listed below are T cell receptor beta chains from one sample, sequenced in a study of technical replicates of blood from four donors. Generated by immunoSEQ multiplex PCR, the TCRdb table keeps only in-frame clones and is missing some. In the table there are 85,000 to 100,000 clones, approximately 96% of which are singletons. Sequenced sample: T cells isolated from PBMCs. Source of these receptors: a human donor in good health. The CDR3 runs from the conserved cysteine through the conserved F or W. Fields, in order: V gene, J gene, CDR3 protein.

v_call: TRBV11-2
j_call: TRBJ1-2
cdr3_aa: CASSRIDSLPNYGYTF

v_call: TRBV9
j_call: TRBJ1-4
cdr3_aa: CASSPASGRGLEKLFF

v_call: TRBV15
j_call: TRBJ2-5
cdr3_aa: CATSRDQGEETQYF

v_call: TRBV5-1
j_call: TRBJ2-1
cdr3_aa: CASSLAEGDEQFF

v_call: TRBV5-8
j_call: TRBJ2-1
cdr3_aa: CASSLVRRGYNEQFF

v_call: TRBV19
j_call: TRBJ2-1
cdr3_aa: CASSMGYRGNEQFF

v_call: TRBV2
j_call: TRBJ2-1
cdr3_aa: CASNYYNEQFF

v_call: TRBV7-2
j_call: TRBJ2-1
cdr3_aa: CASSLGPSPLNNEQFF

v_call: TRBV2
j_call: TRBJ2-3
cdr3_aa: CASKKTSGNTDTQYF

v_call: TRBV7-9
j_call: TRBJ1-2
cdr3_aa: CASSLEIASNYGYTF

v_call: TRBV27
j_call: TRBJ1-1
cdr3_aa: CASSRLQGSVTEAFF

v_call: TRBV5-4
j_call: TRBJ2-7
cdr3_aa: CASSPPGTSPYEQYF

v_call: TRBV18
j_call: TRBJ1-3
cdr3_aa: CASGSGLNTGNTIYF

v_call: TRBV15
j_call: TRBJ2-1
cdr3_aa: CATSRESASGNRNEQFF

v_call: TRBV4-2
j_call: TRBJ2-1
cdr3_aa: CASSPLLGGDNEQFF

v_call: TRBV7-3
j_call: TRBJ2-3
cdr3_aa: CASSLGSGIPGTDTQYF

v_call: TRBV5-6
j_call: TRBJ2-2
cdr3_aa: CASSVPGLAGGAGTGELFF

v_call: TRBV7-9
j_call: TRBJ2-3
cdr3_aa: CASSDLGELVPDTQYF

v_call: TRBV19
j_call: TRBJ1-2
cdr3_aa: CASNGQGNYGYTF

v_call: TRBV19
j_call: TRBJ1-3
cdr3_aa: CASSLLTGVGNTIYF

v_call: TRBV5-1
j_call: TRBJ1-1
cdr3_aa: CASSLPGRNTEAFF

v_call: TRBV14
j_call: TRBJ2-1
cdr3_aa: CASSHSSGPYNEQFF

v_call: TRBV19
j_call: TRBJ2-7
cdr3_aa: CASSIAGGLDEQYF

v_call: TRBV5-1
j_call: TRBJ2-5
cdr3_aa: CASSSTVQGEETQYF

v_call: TRBV5-8
j_call: TRBJ1-3
cdr3_aa: CASSLDPIWSSGNTIYF

v_call: TRBV6-5
j_call: TRBJ1-6
cdr3_aa: CASSRGQGGYSPLHF

v_call: TRBV7-9
j_call: TRBJ1-1
cdr3_aa: CASSSSGGITEAFF